This is a list of T cell receptor beta chains from one sample in a study of regulatory T cells in long-lasting Graves disease. Using its own MiXCR run on the multiplex PCR reads, TCRdb lists one record per CDR3 protein. Here the sample spans about 660,000 distinct CDR3 sequences, 25% to 35% being singletons. The sequences come from peripheral blood mononuclear cells (PBMCs), collected when the disease was refractory, from a patient treated with antithyroid drugs. The origin of the receptors is a female donor with Graves disease. The CDR3 runs from the conserved cysteine through the conserved F or W. D genes are given only for firm matches. Rows give clone size only sometimes, using once, few, many, or a class for an expanded clone.

clone_size: .; v_call: TRBV20-1; d_call: .; j_call: TRBJ2-7; cdr3_length: 12; cdr3_nt: TGCAGTGCTAGAGATTGGGGGAACGAGCAGTACTTC; cdr3_aa: CSARDWGNEQYF
clone_size: few; v_call: TRBV6-1; d_call: .; j_call: TRBJ2-2; cdr3_length: 16; cdr3_nt: TGTGCCAGCAGTGAATATCTGGGTTCGGACACCGGGGAGCTGTTTTTT; cdr3_aa: CASSEYLGSDTGELFF
clone_size: few; v_call: TRBV29-1; d_call: TRBD1; j_call: TRBJ2-7; cdr3_length: 15; cdr3_nt: TGCAGCGTTGAAGATTGGAGACAGGGGACCGGCGAGCAGTACTTC; cdr3_aa: CSVEDWRQGTGEQYF
clone_size: .; v_call: TRBV30; d_call: .; j_call: TRBJ2-4; cdr3_length: 15; cdr3_nt: TGTGCCTGGACCAGTGGGGCTCTGGGGCGAAACATTCAGTACTTC; cdr3_aa: CAWTSGALGRNIQYF
clone_size: .; v_call: TRBV20-1; d_call: TRBD1; j_call: TRBJ1-5; cdr3_length: 15; cdr3_nt: TGCAGTGCTAGAGGGGGACAGGGATACAATCAGCCCCAGCATTTT; cdr3_aa: CSARGGQGYNQPQHF
clone_size: .; v_call: TRBV6-2/TRBV6-3; d_call: .; j_call: TRBJ2-1; cdr3_length: 16; cdr3_nt: TGTGCCAGCAGTCATACGACACCGAATACGGGTATAAGGCAGTTCTTC; cdr3_aa: CASSHTTPNTGIRQFF
clone_size: .; v_call: TRBV14; d_call: TRBD1; j_call: TRBJ1-4; cdr3_length: 16; cdr3_nt: TGTGCCAGCAGCCAGCGAACAGGGGGGACTAATGAAAAACTGTTTTTT; cdr3_aa: CASSQRTGGTNEKLFF
clone_size: .; v_call: TRBV20-1; d_call: .; j_call: TRBJ1-6; cdr3_length: 15; cdr3_nt: TGCAGTGCTGCGCGACAGAGCTCCTATAATTCACCCCTCCACTTT; cdr3_aa: CSAARQSSYNSPLHF
clone_size: many; v_call: TRBV6-1; d_call: .; j_call: TRBJ1-2; cdr3_length: 13; cdr3_nt: TGTGCCAGCAGACTTATGGGGGACTATGGCTACACCTTC; cdr3_aa: CASRLMGDYGYTF
clone_size: .; v_call: TRBV2; d_call: TRBD1; j_call: TRBJ2-2; cdr3_length: 16; cdr3_nt: TGTGCCAGCAGTGAACCTGGGACAGGGAGCACCGGGGAGCTGTTTTTT; cdr3_aa: CASSEPGTGSTGELFF